This entry lists 25 T cell receptor beta chains sequenced from one sample in a study of control samples from healthy donors and cancer patients (dated by TCRdb to about 2020). The library was obtained by the immunoSEQ multiplex PCR assay. TCRdb stores this immuneACCESS table with in-frame sequences only. Part of the clones is absent; in the studies checked, under half of the shortfall reflects unresolved V genes, and no reason is known for the rest. The sample data list around 93,000 clones, and roughly 92% of these were observed just once. The top ten constitute about 3% of the sample. What was sequenced was blood. All receptors derive from a human donor in good health. The donor label of this sample is uncertain.

The chain recombines TRBV5-4 with TRBJ2-4, with 10 bases matching TRBD1. The CDR3 totals 17 residues. V trimming: 4 bases; J trimming: 7 bases; junction bases outside the gene matches: 14. Germline CDR1 reads SGHNT; CDR2 reads YYREEE (reference sequence). The CDR3 nucleotides read TGTGCCAGCAGCGACCGACAGGGGGCGTACGATGTCAACATTCAGTACTTC. Translated, it gives CASSDRQGAYDVNIQYF.

The table lists this clone with a count of one. The CDR3 spells CASSQVGQGYNNEQFF. CDR3 bases: TGTGCCAGCAGCCAGGTTGGGCAGGGTTATAACAATGAGCAGTTCTTC. The chain joins TRBV4-2 to TRBJ2-1; possible D gene TRBD1, 5 bases. Germline CDR1 reads LGHNA; CDR2 reads YNFKEQ. Trimming left V 3 bases short and J 5 bases short, with 17 bases between. This CDR3 region has 16 residues.

The chain combines TRBV4-2 with TRBJ2-2, with TRBD2 matching 8 bases. The CDR3 runs 15 residues. Germline V gene data show CDR1 as LGHNA and CDR2 as YNFKEQ. Unmatched junction bases numbered 4, after V lost 0 bases and J lost 7 bases. This chain's CDR3 is CASSQEGREGGELFF. The CDR3 DNA sequence: TGTGCCAGCAGCCAAGAGGGACGGGAGGGCGGGGAGCTGTTTTTT.

The CDR3 reads CASGLVPQGNQPQHF. In nucleotides, the CDR3 is TGTGCTAGTGGTTTGGTCCCTCAGGGAAATCAGCCCCAGCATTTT. This chain uses TRBV12-5 with TRBJ1-5; the D gene is possibly TRBD1 (5 bases). V was trimmed by 0 bases and J by 4 bases, leaving 10 bases between them. CDR3 size: 15 residues. Germline V gene data show CDR1 as LGHNT and CDR2 as FRNRAP.

V and J are TRBV20-1 and TRBJ1-1; TRBD1 is a possible D gene (5 bases). Trimming left V 3 bases short and J 0 bases short, with 11 bases between. CDR3 length: 14 residues. Looked up from germline, CDR1 is DFQATT and CDR2 is SNEGSKA (reference sequence). DNA of the CDR3: TGCAGTGCTAGTTTTCAGGGTTTGAACACTGAAGCTTTCTTT. It codes for CSASFQGLNTEAFF.

CDR3: CASMGNTEAFF. CDR3 nucleotide sequence: TGCGCCAGCATGGGGAACACTGAAGCTTTCTTT. The V and J genes are TRBV5-1 and TRBJ1-1; D remains ambiguous. CDR1 is SGHRS and CDR2 is YFSETQ in the germline V gene. The CDR3 is 11 residues long. V lost 6 bases and J lost 1, with 4 bases in between.

The rearrangement joins TRBV11-2 to TRBJ2-5; 8 positions agree with TRBD2. There are 16 residues in the CDR3. Trimming took 5 bases from V and 4 from J; bases not matched to a gene: 12. CDR1 is SGHAT and CDR2 is FQNNGV in the germline V gene. Here the CDR3 DNA reads TGTGCCAGCAGCCCCAGCTCGAGGGCGGGGGGAGAGACCCAGTACTTC. This encodes CASSPSSRAGGETQYF.

J is TRBJ2-7 and V is TRBV7-8; D is perhaps TRBD1 or TRBD2 (5 bases each). The CDR3 length is 14 residues. Germline CDR1 and CDR2: SGHVS and FQNEAQ. Deletions cut 6 bases from V and 5 bases from J, with 17 bases between. CDR3 loop: CASSSYLGDNEQYF. DNA of the CDR3: TGTGCCAGCAGTTCCTACCTGGGGGATAACGAGCAGTACTTC.

The CDR3 DNA reads as TGTGCCAGCAGTCGTCTAGGGGCAAGCACAGATACGCAGTATTTT. This sequence encodes CASSRLGASTDTQYF. The V and J genes are TRBV7-6 and TRBJ2-3; the D gene is possibly TRBD1 (5 bases). This CDR3 comprises 15 residues. From germline, CDR1 is SGHVS and CDR2 FNYEAQ. V was clipped by 6 bases and J by 0 bases, with 13 bases between them.

The chain links TRBV10-2 to TRBJ2-1; 9 positions agree with TRBD1. Germline loops: CDR1 WSHSY, CDR2 SAAADI. Trimming removed 1 base from V and 8 bases from J; junction bases left unmatched: 3. CDR3 size: 14 residues. This chain's CDR3 is CASSEYRTGDEQFF. In nucleotides, the CDR3 is TGCGCCAGCAGTGAGTATAGGACAGGGGATGAGCAGTTCTTC.

This clone has a single count. The chain recombines TRBV6-5 with TRBJ2-1; D not resolved. Germline values: CDR1 MNHEY, CDR2 SVGAGI. This CDR3 spans 12 amino acids. Trimming removed 5 bases from V and 6 bases from J, with 8 bases in between. CDR3 residues: CASSPRINEQFF. The CDR3 nucleotides are TGTGCCAGCAGTCCCCGAATCAATGAGCAGTTCTTC.

The gene calls are TRBV5-5 and TRBJ1-5; D is ambiguous. Trimming took off 5 bases at V and 9 bases at J, with 15 bases between the two ends. The CDR3 sequence is 13 residues long. Looked up from germline, CDR1 is SGHKS and CDR2 is YYEKEE (reference sequence). The CDR3 sequence: CASRPADRGPQHF. Written as DNA, the CDR3 is TGTGCCAGCAGACCAGCGGACCGGGGGCCCCAGCATTTT.

Comment on this clone: At one boundary the junction diverges from the germline segment, which might be a read error. The chain joins TRBV3-1 (or the pseudogene TRBV3-2) to TRBJ2-1, with D perhaps TRBD1 or TRBD2 (5 bases each). The CDR3 has 14 amino acids. CDR1 is LGHDT and CDR2 is YNNKEL in the germline V gene (reference sequence). The CDR3 DNA reads TGTGCCAGCAGCCAAGATGGGGGTTACAGTGAGCAGTTCTTC. Protein product: CASSQDGGYSEQFF.

The genes are TRBV2 and TRBJ1-4; TRBD1 aligns across 9 bases. The V and J ends lost 1 base and 10 bases, in that order; junction bases with no gene match: 13. The CDR3 consists of 17 residues. In germline, CDR1 is SNHLY, CDR2 FYNNEI. The CDR3 is CASSEEGQGYTGGKLFF. The CDR3 DNA follows: TGTGCCAGCAGTGAAGAGGGACAGGGTTATACCGGCGGAAAACTGTTTTTT.

V gene TRBV6-1 combines with J gene TRBJ1-2; D might be TRBD1 (6 bases). Trimming pared 2 bases from V and 2 bases from J, leaving 12 bases between. Germline lookup yields CDR1 MNHNS and CDR2 SASEGT. This CDR3 comprises 15 residues. CDR3 loop: CASSESWGTNYGYTF. In DNA, the CDR3 is TGTGCCAGCAGTGAAAGTTGGGGGACAAACTATGGCTACACCTTC.

The rearrangement joins TRBV4-3 to TRBJ1-4; D is unclear. V lost 4 bases to trimming and J lost 8 bases, with 14 bases between them. This CDR3 comprises 14 residues. The germline V gene encodes CDR1 LGHNA and CDR2 YSLEER. CDR3 in amino acids: CASSPEPTSEKLFF. For the CDR3, the DNA is TGCGCCAGCAGCCCAGAGCCGACGTCAGAAAAACTGTTTTTT.

This clone occurred a few times. The V call is TRBV6-4, the J call TRBJ2-3, with TRBD2 identical over 12 bases. This CDR3 comprises 15 residues. Germline V gene sequence: CDR1 MRHNA, CDR2 SNTAGT. The V segment lost 2 bases and the J segment 5 bases; nucleotides outside the gene matches: 2. CDR3 DNA: TGTGCCAGCAGTGACGGGACTAGCGGGCAAGATACGCAGTATTTT. Translation: CASSDGTSGQDTQYF.

The chain joins TRBV10-3 to TRBJ2-6; the D is unclear. CDR1 and CDR2 (germline): ENHRY, SYGVKD. Trimming stripped 4 bases from V and 4 bases from J, with 11 bases between. The CDR3 totals 15 residues. Here the CDR3 reads CAISGSFSGANVLTF. The CDR3, as DNA: TGTGCCATCAGTGGCTCATTTTCGGGGGCCAACGTCCTGACTTTC.

This chain uses TRBV5-1 with TRBJ1-4; D gene uncertain. The CDR3 sequence is 15 residues long. V was pared by 0 bases and J by 3 bases, with 9 bases between. Germline V CDR1 and CDR2: SGHRS, YFSETQ. This CDR3 is CASSLVGKANEKLFF. The DNA for the CDR3 is TGCGCCAGCAGCTTGGTCGGAAAGGCTAATGAAAAACTGTTTTTT.

The chain employs TRBV10-2 and TRBJ1-4, with D perhaps TRBD1 (5 bases). The CDR3 has 14 amino acids. Looked up from germline, CDR1 is WSHSY and CDR2 is SAAADI. The V end lost 2 bases, the J end lost 6 bases, and 10 bases lay between the germline ends. The CDR3 region has the DNA TGCGCCAGCAGTGAGGTGGGGGGGGATGAAAAACTGTTTTTT. Protein product: CASSEVGGDEKLFF.

V gene TRBV30 combines with J gene TRBJ1-2; D possibly corresponds to TRBD1 (5 bases). Trimming removed 0 bases from V and 6 bases from J, with 14 bases in between. The CDR3 consists of 14 residues. The germline V gene encodes CDR1 GTSNPN and CDR2 SVGIG (reference sequence). CDR3 DNA sequence: TGTGCCTGGAGTGTAAGGTCAGGGTGGGATGGCTACACCTTC. It encodes CAWSVRSGWDGYTF.

The rearrangement links TRBV5-1 to TRBJ1-2, with TRBD1 matching over 11 bases. Looked up from germline, CDR1 is SGHRS and CDR2 is YFSETQ. The CDR3 is 15 residues long. Trimming at V came to 4 bases and at J to 4 bases, leaving 6 bases not matched to a gene. This CDR3 reads CASSPTGTGGYGYTF. The DNA for the CDR3 is TGCGCCAGCAGCCCTACCGGGACAGGGGGCTATGGCTACACCTTC.

The genes are TRBV6-5 and TRBJ1-5, with a possible D match to TRBD1 (5 bases). Trimming left V 8 bases short and J 1 base short, with 12 bases between. Germline V lookup: CDR1 MNHEY, CDR2 SVGAGI. CDR3 size: 14 residues. DNA of the CDR3: TGTGCCAGCTGCCCAGGGATAAGCAATCAGCCCCAGCATTTT. This translates into CASCPGISNQPQHF.

This clone was seen once. Here the CDR3 reads CASSESEAGGPQETQYF. Here the CDR3 DNA reads TGCGCCAGCAGTGAGTCCGAAGCGGGGGGGCCCCAAGAGACCCAGTACTTC. The V and J genes are TRBV10-1 and TRBJ2-5; 10 bases align to TRBD2. Looked up from germline, CDR1 is WNHNN and CDR2 is SYGVQD (reference sequence). The CDR3 is 17 residues long. V lost 0 bases and J lost 1; bases outside the gene matches: 5.

The J gene is TRBJ2-2, the V gene TRBV2; 8 nucleotides line up with TRBD2. The V segment lost 5 bases and the J segment 4 bases; nucleotides outside the gene matches: 6. The CDR3 runs 15 residues. The germline CDR1 and CDR2 sequences are SNHLY and FYNNEI. CDR3 loop: CASSSAGGGTGELFF. The CDR3 DNA reads TGTGCCAGCAGTTCCGCGGGGGGCGGCACCGGGGAGCTGTTTTTT.